One and the same sample provided the 24 T cell receptor beta chains below, sequenced in a study of shared clonotypes between healthy human individuals. Only in-frame clones appear in the TCRdb table, and some are missing; sequencing was by immunoSEQ multiplex PCR. The table shows around 2,000,000 clones, with roughly 94% occurring only once. Positive CCR7 selection of CD45RO-negative cells yielded the naive CD8 cells, and terminally differentiated effector memory CD45RA+ cells were excluded. Input material: naive CD8+ T cells sorted from blood. Every receptor here comes from a man aged 18 to 29 in good health.

The chain couples TRBV19 to TRBJ2-7; 11 bases are shared with TRBD2. The CDR3 has 14 residues. Germline values: CDR1 LNHDA, CDR2 SQIVND (reference sequence). V was clipped by 7 bases and J by 1 base; unmatched bases: 3. The CDR3 loop reads CASTLAGGSYEQYF. The CDR3 nucleotides read TGTGCCAGTACCCTAGCGGGGGGATCCTACGAGCAGTACTTC.

This sequence joins TRBV6-1 and TRBJ1-2, with 8 bases fitting TRBD1. This CDR3 is 14 amino acids long. The junction had 4 bases not matched to a gene; V was cut back by 3 bases and J by 4 bases. Germline loops: CDR1 MNHNS, CDR2 SASEGT. CDR3 loop: CASSDGGTGYGYTF. CDR3 coding DNA: TGTGCCAGCAGTGACGGGGGGACAGGCTATGGCTACACCTTC.

The V and J genes are TRBV5-4 and TRBJ2-7; 7 positions agree with TRBD2. Trimming cost V 7 bases and J 0 bases; bases outside gene matches: 4. The V gene's germline CDR1 is SGHNT and CDR2 YYREEE (reference sequence). The CDR3 consists of 13 residues. CDR3 coding DNA: TGTGCCAGCGGGTGGGACTACTCCTACGAGCAGTACTTC. Amino acid sequence: CASGWDYSYEQYF.

The chain links TRBV27 to TRBJ1-1, with D unclear. CDR1 and CDR2 (germline): MNHEY, SMNVEV (reference sequence). The V and J ends lost 0 bases and 6 bases respectively, with 11 bases between them. This CDR3 is 14 amino acids long. CDR3 bases: TGTGCCAGCAGTTTATCGGTCGGTGGGGCTGAAGCTTTCTTT. Its translation is CASSLSVGGAEAFF.

The chain uses TRBV27 and TRBJ1-5; D perhaps matches TRBD1 (6 bases). The CDR3 is made up of 14 amino acids. CDR1 MNHEY and CDR2 SMNVEV come from the germline V gene (reference sequence). Trimming removed 5 bases from V and 4 bases from J, with 12 bases in between. CDR3 amino acids: CASSTQGNNQPQHF. The CDR3 region has the DNA TGTGCCAGCAGTACACAGGGAAATAATCAGCCCCAGCATTTT.

The J gene is TRBJ2-1, the V gene TRBV7-9; TRBD2 is a possible D gene (6 bases). The CDR3 is 13 amino acids. The V and J ends lost 3 bases and 6 bases respectively, with 9 bases between them. Germline V CDR1 and CDR2: SEHNR, FQNEAQ (reference sequence). The chain's CDR3 is CASSFGTPNEQFF. The CDR3 DNA is TGTGCCAGCAGCTTCGGGACTCCCAATGAGCAGTTCTTC.

CDR3 bases: TGTGCCAGCAGCAAAGCGCCGGGGGGACCTAGGGGTGAAAAACTGTTTTTT. Translation: CASSKAPGGPRGEKLFF. The genes are TRBV21-1 and TRBJ1-4. TRBV21-1 is reported as a pseudogene. The CDR3 totals 17 residues.

This clone was counted only a few times. This rearrangement joins TRBV30 to TRBJ1-2; D perhaps matches TRBD1 (6 bases). CDR1 and CDR2 from the germline V gene are GTSNPN and SVGIG (reference sequence). The CDR3 runs to 11 residues. The germline V and J ends were trimmed by 8 bases and 8 bases, with 15 bases remaining between them. Here the CDR3 DNA reads TGTGCCACCGGCGAGGGGGAAGGCTACACCTTC. Encoded protein: CATGEGEGYTF.

The rearrangement links TRBV27 to TRBJ2-7; D remains ambiguous. Germline CDR1 reads MNHEY; CDR2 reads SMNVEV (reference sequence). Trimming pared 4 bases from V and 2 bases from J, leaving 9 bases between. This CDR3 has 13 amino acids. The CDR3, as DNA: TGTGCCAGCAGTTGGACCGCTGCCTACGAGCAGTACTTC. Protein product: CASSWTAAYEQYF.

In regard to this clone: One junction end disagrees with the germline gene, perhaps due to a read error. The gene calls are TRBV13 and TRBJ1-6; the match to TRBD1 covers 7 bases. The CDR3 extends over 15 amino acids. CDR1 and CDR2 from the germline V gene are PRHDT and FYEKMQ (reference sequence). CDR3 residues: CASSLGTDYNSPLHF. The CDR3 nucleotides read TGTGCCAGCAGCCTAGGGACAGACTATAATTCACCCCTCCACTTT.

Turning to this clone: Other DNA sequences from this sample encode an identical CDR3 as well. The CDR3 bases are TGCAGTGCAACGGACTACAATGAGCAGTTCTTC. This codes for CSATDYNEQFF. This rearrangement joins TRBV20-1 to TRBJ2-1; no definite D call. There are 11 residues in the CDR3. The ends were cut back, 6 bases at V and 3 bases at J, with 6 bases in the middle. Germline V CDR1 and CDR2: DFQATT, SNEGSKA (reference sequence).

The rearrangement uses TRBV5-4 and TRBJ1-1, with TRBD1 identical over 8 bases. The CDR3 contains 14 residues. CDR1 is SGHNT, CDR2 YYREEE, per germline (reference sequence). With 2 bases clipped from V and 4 bases from J, the junction kept 4 bases outside the gene matches. The CDR3, as DNA: TGTGCCAGCAGCTTCACAGGGGGGGCCACTGAAGCTTTCTTT. Protein sequence: CASSFTGGATEAFF.

For the CDR3, the DNA is TGTGCCTGGAGTGTCCTATACACAGATACGCAGTATTTT. Its translation is CAWSVLYTDTQYF. This sequence joins TRBV30 and TRBJ2-3, with D unclear. Germline-derived CDR1 and CDR2 are GTSNPN and SVGIG (reference sequence). The CDR3 has 13 amino acids. Trimming took off 0 bases at V and 2 bases at J, with 6 bases between the two ends.

For this clone: The same CDR3 can be traced to other DNA sequences in this sample. The genes are TRBV6-6 and TRBJ2-7; no definite D call. CDR1 is MNHNY and CDR2 is SVGAGI in the germline V gene (reference sequence). The CDR3 totals 13 residues. V was shortened by 0 bases and J by 4 bases, with 7 bases between the two germline ends. CDR3 nucleotide sequence: TGTGCCAGCAGTTACTCGAGTTTGTACGAGCAGTACTTC. Residues: CASSYSSLYEQYF.

The V gene is TRBV7-8, the J gene TRBJ1-6; TRBD1 might be the D (5 bases). V was pared by 5 bases and J by 5 bases, with 19 bases between. This CDR3 is 17 amino acids long. Germline CDR1 and CDR2: SGHVS and FQNEAQ. In DNA form, the CDR3 reads TGTGCCAGCAGCGACGGGGGGGTAGGGCTTAATAATTCACCCCTCCACTTT. This translates into CASSDGGVGLNNSPLHF.

This chain connects TRBV7-9 to TRBJ1-2; D remains unclear. Germline CDR1 reads SEHNR; CDR2 reads FQNEAQ (reference sequence). The CDR3 covers 12 residues. V was pared by 5 bases and J by 7 bases, with 11 bases between. The DNA of the CDR3 is TGTGCCAGCAGCCCACCGCCAGGTGGCTACACCTTC. This sequence encodes CASSPPPGGYTF.

The V gene is TRBV7-3, the J gene TRBJ2-2; TRBD1 agrees at 8 bases. Germline CDR1 and CDR2: SGHTA and FQGTGA. V shed 4 bases, J shed 5 bases, and the junction held 9 bases outside the gene matches. The length of the CDR3 is 16 residues. The CDR3 is CASSSLRTGLTGELFF. DNA for the CDR3: TGTGCCAGCAGCTCTCTTCGGACAGGGCTGACCGGGGAGCTGTTTTTT.

The genes are TRBV13 and TRBJ1-1; D perhaps matches TRBD1 (5 bases). The germline gives CDR1 PRHDT, CDR2 FYEKMQ (reference sequence). There are 13 residues in the CDR3. Deletions cut 2 bases from V and 3 bases from J, with 7 bases between. The CDR3 DNA reads as TGTGCCAGCAGCTTAAGGGGACACACTGAAGCTTTCTTT. This encodes CASSLRGHTEAFF.

The rearrangement uses TRBV10-2 and TRBJ2-3, with D tentatively TRBD2 (6 bases). V lost 3 bases to trimming and J lost 2 bases, with 12 bases between them. This CDR3 contains 15 residues. CDR1 and CDR2 (germline): WSHSY, SAAADI. CDR3 in DNA: TGCGCCAGCAGTGATCTGGCGGGACTCACAGATACGCAGTATTTT. It yields the protein CASSDLAGLTDTQYF.

The chain employs TRBV19 and TRBJ2-2; D gene ambiguous. V gave up 4 bases and J gave up 6 bases, with 6 bases separating them. The CDR3 is made up of 12 amino acids. Per germline, CDR1 LNHDA and CDR2 SQIVND (reference sequence). The CDR3 nucleotides read TGTGCCAGTAGTACCTTACCCGGGGAGCTGTTTTTT. Amino acid sequence: CASSTLPGELFF.

The gene calls are TRBV7-2 and TRBJ2-7; D might be TRBD1 or TRBD2, each matching 5 bases. Germline CDR1 SGHTA, CDR2 FQGNSA. V was shortened by 3 bases and J by 6 bases, with 18 bases between the two germline ends. The CDR3 has 15 residues. In DNA form, the CDR3 reads TGTGCCAGCAGCTTGGAGGTTTATTCAGGGACCGAGCAGTACTTC. It specifies CASSLEVYSGTEQYF.

About this clone: The sample has other DNA sequences that encode this CDR3 too. The V call is TRBV4-3, the J call TRBJ2-7; TRBD2 matches at 7 bases. This CDR3 comprises 14 residues. The trim removed 0 bases at V and 3 bases at J, leaving 2 bases unmatched. Per germline, CDR1 LGHNA and CDR2 YSLEER. CDR3 in amino acids: CASSQDLADYEQYF. In DNA form, the CDR3 reads TGCGCCAGCAGCCAAGATCTAGCGGACTACGAGCAGTACTTC.

The chain has TRBV6-1 and TRBJ2-7, with D maybe TRBD1 (6 bases). CDR3 length equals 14 residues. The V end lost 2 bases, the J end lost 7 bases, and 15 bases lay between the germline ends. CDR1 and CDR2 from the germline V gene are MNHNS and SASEGT. The CDR3 coding sequence is TGTGCCAGCAGTGAATTTACAGGGCCTGGTGAGCAGTACTTC. It is translated as CASSEFTGPGEQYF.

This clone was detected only once. This sequence joins TRBV30 and TRBJ1-1; D remains unclear. Looked up from germline, CDR1 is GTSNPN and CDR2 is SVGIG (reference sequence). Trimming left V 3 bases short and J 7 bases short, with 9 bases between. The CDR3 is 11 residues long. The CDR3 DNA is TGTGCCTGGAGGGAAGTAGGTGAAGCTTTCTTT. It codes for CAWREVGEAFF.